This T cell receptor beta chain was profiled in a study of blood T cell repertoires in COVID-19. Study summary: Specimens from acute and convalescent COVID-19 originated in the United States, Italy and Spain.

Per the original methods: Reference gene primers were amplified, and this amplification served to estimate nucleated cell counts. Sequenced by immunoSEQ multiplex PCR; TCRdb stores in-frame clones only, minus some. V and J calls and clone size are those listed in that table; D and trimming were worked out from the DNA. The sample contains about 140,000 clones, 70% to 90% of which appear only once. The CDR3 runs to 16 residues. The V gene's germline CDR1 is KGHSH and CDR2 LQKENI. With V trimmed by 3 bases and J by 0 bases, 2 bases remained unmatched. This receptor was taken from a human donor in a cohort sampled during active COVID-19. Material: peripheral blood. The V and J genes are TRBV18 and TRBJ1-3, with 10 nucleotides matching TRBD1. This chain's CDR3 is CASSPGQGSSGNTIYF. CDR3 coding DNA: TGTGCCAGCTCACCGGGACAGGGGAGCTCTGGAAACACCATATATTTT.